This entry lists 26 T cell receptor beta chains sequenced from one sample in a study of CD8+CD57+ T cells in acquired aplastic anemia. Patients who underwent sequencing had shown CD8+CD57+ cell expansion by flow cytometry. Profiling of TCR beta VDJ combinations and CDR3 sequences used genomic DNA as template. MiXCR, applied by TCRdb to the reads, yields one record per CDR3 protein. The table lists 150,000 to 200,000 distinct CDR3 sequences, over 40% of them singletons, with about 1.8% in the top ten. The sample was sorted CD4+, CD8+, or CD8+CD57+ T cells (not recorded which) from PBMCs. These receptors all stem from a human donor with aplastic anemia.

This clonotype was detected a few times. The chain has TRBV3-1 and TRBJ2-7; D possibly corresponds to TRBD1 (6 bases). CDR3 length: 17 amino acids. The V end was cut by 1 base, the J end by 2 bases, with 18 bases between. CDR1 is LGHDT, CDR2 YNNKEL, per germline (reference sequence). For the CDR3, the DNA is TGTGCCAGCAGCCAAGGAGTGGCCGGACAGATAACCTACGAGCAGTACTTC. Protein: CASSQGVAGQITYEQYF.

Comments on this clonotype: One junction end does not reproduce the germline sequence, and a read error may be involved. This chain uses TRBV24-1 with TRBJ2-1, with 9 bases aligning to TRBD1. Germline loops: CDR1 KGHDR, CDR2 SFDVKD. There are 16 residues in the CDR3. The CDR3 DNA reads TGTGCCTCCAGTGATCCCCACAGGGGGCTAAGCAACGAGCAGTTCTTC. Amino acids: CASSDPHRGLSNEQFF.

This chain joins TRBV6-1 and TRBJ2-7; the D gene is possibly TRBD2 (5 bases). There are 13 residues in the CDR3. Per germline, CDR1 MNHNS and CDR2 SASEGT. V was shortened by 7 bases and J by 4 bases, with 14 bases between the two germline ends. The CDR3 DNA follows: TGTGCCAGCAAGGTCCAGCGGACTTACGAGCAGTACTTC. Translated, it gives CASKVQRTYEQYF.

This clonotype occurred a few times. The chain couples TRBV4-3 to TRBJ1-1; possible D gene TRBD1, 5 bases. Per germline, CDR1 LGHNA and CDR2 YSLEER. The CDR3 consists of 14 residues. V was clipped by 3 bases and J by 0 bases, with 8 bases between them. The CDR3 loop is CASSQAGMNTEAFF. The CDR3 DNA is TGCGCCAGCAGCCAGGCAGGGATGAACACTGAAGCTTTCTTT.

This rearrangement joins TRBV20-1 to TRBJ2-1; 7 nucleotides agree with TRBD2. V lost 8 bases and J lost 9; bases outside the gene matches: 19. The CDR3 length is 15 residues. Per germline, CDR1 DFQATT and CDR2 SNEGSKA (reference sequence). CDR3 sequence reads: CSPFYLPAGEAEQFF. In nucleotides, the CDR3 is TGCAGTCCCTTTTACCTTCCCGCGGGAGAGGCTGAGCAGTTCTTC.

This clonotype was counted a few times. The CDR3 sequence is CATSRDAWASGRANEQYF. The CDR3 DNA reads TGTGCCACCAGCAGAGATGCGTGGGCTAGCGGGAGGGCCAACGAGCAGTACTTC. The chain combines TRBV15 with TRBJ2-7; 12 nucleotides align to TRBD2. J gave up 5 bases and V 0 bases, and 11 bases lay outside the gene matches. Germline CDR1 LNHNV, CDR2 YYDKDF (reference sequence). This CDR3 is 18 amino acids long.

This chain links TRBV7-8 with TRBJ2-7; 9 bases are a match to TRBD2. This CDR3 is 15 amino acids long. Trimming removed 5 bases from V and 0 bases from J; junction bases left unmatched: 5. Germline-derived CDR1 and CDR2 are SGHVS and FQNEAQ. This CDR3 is CASSLSGGPSYEQYF. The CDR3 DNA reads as TGTGCCAGCAGCCTAAGCGGGGGGCCCTCCTACGAGCAGTACTTC.

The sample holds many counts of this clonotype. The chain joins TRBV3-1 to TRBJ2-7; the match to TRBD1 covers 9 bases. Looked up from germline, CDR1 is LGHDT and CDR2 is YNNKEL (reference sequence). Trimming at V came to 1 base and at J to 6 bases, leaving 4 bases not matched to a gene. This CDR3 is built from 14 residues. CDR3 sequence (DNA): TGTGCCAGCAGCCAAGGAGGACAGGGGCGCGAGCAGTACTTC. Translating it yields CASSQGGQGREQYF.

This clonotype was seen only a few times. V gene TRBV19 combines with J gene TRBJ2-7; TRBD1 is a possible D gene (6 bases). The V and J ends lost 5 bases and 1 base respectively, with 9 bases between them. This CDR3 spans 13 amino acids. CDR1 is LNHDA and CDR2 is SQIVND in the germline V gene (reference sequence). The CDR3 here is CASSGDISYEQYF. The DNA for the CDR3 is TGTGCCAGTAGTGGGGACATTTCCTACGAGCAGTACTTC.

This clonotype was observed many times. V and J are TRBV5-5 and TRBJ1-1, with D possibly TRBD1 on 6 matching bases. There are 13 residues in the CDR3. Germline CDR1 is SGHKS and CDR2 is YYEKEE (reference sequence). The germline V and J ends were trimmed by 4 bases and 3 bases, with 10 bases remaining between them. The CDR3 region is CASSNRADTEAFF. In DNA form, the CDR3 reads TGTGCCAGCAGCAACAGGGCTGACACTGAAGCTTTCTTT.

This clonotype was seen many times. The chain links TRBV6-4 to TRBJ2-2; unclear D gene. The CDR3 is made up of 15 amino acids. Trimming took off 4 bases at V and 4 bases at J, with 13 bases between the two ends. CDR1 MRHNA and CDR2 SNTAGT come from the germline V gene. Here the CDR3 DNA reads TGTGCCAGCAGTGTAATAGGCGGATTCACCGGGGAGCTGTTTTTT. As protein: CASSVIGGFTGELFF.

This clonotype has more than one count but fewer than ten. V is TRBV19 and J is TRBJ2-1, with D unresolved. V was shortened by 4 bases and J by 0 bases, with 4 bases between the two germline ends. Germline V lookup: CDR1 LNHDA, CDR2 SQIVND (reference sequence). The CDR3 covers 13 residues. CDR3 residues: CASSTGSYNEQFF. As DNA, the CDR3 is TGTGCCAGTAGTACCGGCTCCTACAATGAGCAGTTCTTC.

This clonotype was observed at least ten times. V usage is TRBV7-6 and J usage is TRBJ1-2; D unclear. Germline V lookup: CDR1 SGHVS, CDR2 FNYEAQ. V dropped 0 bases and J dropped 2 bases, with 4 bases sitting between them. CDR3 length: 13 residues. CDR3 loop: CASSLAENYGYTF. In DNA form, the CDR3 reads TGTGCCAGCAGCTTAGCAGAGAACTATGGCTACACCTTC. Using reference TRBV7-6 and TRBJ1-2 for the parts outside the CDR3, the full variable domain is GAGVSQSPRYKVTKRGQDVALRCDPISGHVSLYWYRQALGQGPEFLTYFNYEAQQDKSGLPNDRFSAERPEGSISTLTIQRTEQRDSAMYRCASSLAENYGYTFGSGTRLTVV.

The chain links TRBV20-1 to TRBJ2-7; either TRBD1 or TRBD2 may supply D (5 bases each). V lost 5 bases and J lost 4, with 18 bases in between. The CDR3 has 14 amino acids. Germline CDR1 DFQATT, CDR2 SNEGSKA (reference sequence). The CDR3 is CSALPGTELYEQYF. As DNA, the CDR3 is TGCAGTGCTCTCCCCGGGACGGAACTGTACGAGCAGTACTTC.

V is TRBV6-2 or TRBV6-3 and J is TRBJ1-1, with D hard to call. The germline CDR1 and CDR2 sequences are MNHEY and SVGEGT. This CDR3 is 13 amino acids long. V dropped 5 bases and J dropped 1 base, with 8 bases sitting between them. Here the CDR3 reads CASSRSWNTEAFF. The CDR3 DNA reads TGTGCCAGCAGTCGTAGTTGGAACACTGAAGCTTTCTTT.

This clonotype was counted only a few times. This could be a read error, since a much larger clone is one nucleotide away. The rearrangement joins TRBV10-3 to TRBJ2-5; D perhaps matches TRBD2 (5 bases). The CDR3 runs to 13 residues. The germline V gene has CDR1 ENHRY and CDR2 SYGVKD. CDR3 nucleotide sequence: TGTGCCGTCAGCGGATCCGGCGGGGAGACCCAGTACTTC. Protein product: CAVSGSGGETQYF.

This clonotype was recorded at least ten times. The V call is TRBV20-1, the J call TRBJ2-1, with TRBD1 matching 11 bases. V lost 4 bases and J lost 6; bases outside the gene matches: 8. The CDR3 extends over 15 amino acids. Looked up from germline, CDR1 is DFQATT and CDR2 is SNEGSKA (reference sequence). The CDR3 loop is CSAKPGTGGANEQFF. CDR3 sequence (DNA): TGCAGTGCTAAACCGGGGACAGGGGGAGCCAATGAGCAGTTCTTC.

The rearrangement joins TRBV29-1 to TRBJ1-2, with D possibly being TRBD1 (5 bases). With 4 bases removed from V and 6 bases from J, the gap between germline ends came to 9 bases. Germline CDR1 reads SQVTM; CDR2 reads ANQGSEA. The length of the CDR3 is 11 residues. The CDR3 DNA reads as TGCAGCGTTGCGGGGGGAAATGGCTACACCTTC. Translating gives CSVAGGNGYTF.

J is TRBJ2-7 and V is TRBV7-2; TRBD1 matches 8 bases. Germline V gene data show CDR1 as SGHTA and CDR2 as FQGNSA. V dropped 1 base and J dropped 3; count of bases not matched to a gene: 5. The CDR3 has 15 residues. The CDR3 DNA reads TGTGCCAGCAGCTTAGTGGGACAGGCAAACTACGAGCAGTACTTC. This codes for CASSLVGQANYEQYF.

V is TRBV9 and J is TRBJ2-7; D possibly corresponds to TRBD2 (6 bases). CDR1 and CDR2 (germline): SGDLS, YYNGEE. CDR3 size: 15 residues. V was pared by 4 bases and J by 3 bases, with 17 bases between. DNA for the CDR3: TGTGCCAGCAGCCCCGGACCTGCGGGGAACTACGAGCAGTACTTC. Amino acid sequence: CASSPGPAGNYEQYF.

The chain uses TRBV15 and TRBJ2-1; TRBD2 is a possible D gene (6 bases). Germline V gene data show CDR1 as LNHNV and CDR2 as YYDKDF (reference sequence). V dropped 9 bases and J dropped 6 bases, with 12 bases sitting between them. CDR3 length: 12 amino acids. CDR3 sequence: CATRERANEQFF. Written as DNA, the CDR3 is TGTGCCACACGGGAGCGGGCCAATGAGCAGTTCTTC.

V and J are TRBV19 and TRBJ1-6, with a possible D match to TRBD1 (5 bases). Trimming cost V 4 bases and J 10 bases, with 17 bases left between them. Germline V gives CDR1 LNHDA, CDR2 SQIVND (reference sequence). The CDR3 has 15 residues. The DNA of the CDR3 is TGTGCCAGTAGTACTGGGACTCATTTCCAATCACCCCTCCACTTT. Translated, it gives CASSTGTHFQSPLHF.

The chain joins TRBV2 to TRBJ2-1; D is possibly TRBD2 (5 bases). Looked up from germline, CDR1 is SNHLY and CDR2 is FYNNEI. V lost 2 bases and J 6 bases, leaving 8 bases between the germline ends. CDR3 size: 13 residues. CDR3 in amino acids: CASSENRGNEQFF. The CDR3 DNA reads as TGTGCCAGCAGTGAAAATCGGGGCAATGAGCAGTTCTTC.

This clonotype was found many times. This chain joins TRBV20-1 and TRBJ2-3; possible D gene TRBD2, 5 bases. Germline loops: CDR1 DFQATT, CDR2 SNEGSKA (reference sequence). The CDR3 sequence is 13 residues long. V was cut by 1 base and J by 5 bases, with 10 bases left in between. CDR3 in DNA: TGCAGTGCTAGAGGGACTGCAAAAGATACGCAGTATTTT. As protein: CSARGTAKDTQYF.

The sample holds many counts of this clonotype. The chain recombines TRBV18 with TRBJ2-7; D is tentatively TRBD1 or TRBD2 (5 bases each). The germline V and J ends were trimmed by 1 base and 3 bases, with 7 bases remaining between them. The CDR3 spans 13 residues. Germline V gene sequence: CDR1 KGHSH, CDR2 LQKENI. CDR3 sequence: CASSPQGSYEQYF. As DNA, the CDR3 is TGTGCCAGCTCACCACAGGGGAGCTACGAGCAGTACTTC.

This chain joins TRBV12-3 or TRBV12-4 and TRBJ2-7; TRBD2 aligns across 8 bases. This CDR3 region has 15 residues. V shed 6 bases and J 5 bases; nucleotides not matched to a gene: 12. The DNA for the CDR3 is TGTGCCAGCAGAGTCAGCGGGGCGGGAGGACACGAGCAGTACTTC. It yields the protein CASRVSGAGGHEQYF.